This T cell receptor (beta chain) stems from a study of type 1 regulatory T cells. Study-level background: T-allo10 is an in vitro-generated, Tr1-enriched CD4 T cell product specific for alloantigen.

TCRdb re-analysed the reads in MiXCR, keeping a single row per CDR3 protein. This repertoire shows some 90,000 distinct CDR3 sequences, around 30% found once; its top ten account for about 2.4%. This clonotype was found a few times. CDR3 length: 15 residues. Trimming took 4 bases from V and 2 from J; bases not matched to a gene: 6. Germline CDR1 reads SGHRS; CDR2 reads YFSETQ. The rearrangement uses TRBV5-1 and TRBJ2-7, with TRBD1 matching over 10 bases. This sequence was found in a human donor in good health. The sample comprised CD4+ T cells, either the whole sample or a sorted fraction (not recorded which). CDR3 sequence reads: CASSPPGTGAYEQYF. The CDR3 DNA is TGCGCCAGCAGCCCTCCCGGGACAGGGGCCTACGAGCAGTACTTC.